The present entry profiles one T cell receptor beta chain with its context. Its antigen is not identified. The germline V gene encodes CDR1 LNHDA and CDR2 SQIVND (reference sequence). The CDR3 sequence is 14 residues long. The V segment lost 1 base and the J segment 6 bases; nucleotides outside the gene matches: 1. The data were obtained in a study of T cell responses to AZD1222 COVID-19 vaccine. Study-wide findings and caveats: Baseline antibody screening turned up just six seropositive AZD1222 recipients. CD4 TCRs covered the whole spike, strongest at regions 160-218 and 743-854.

TCRdb's copy holds only in-frame clones and misses some; the assay was immunoSEQ multiplex PCR. The table records about 78,000 clones, approximately 90% of them present only once. The chain is built from TRBV19 and TRBJ1-2, with 11 bases identical to TRBD1. Here the sequenced sample was peripheral blood, taken 28 days after the second AZD1222 dose. The origin of this receptor is an adult who received the AZD1222 COVID-19 vaccine. The CDR3: CASSIGTGGDGYTF. The CDR3 nucleotides are TGTGCCAGTAGTATAGGGACAGGGGGCGATGGCTACACCTTC.